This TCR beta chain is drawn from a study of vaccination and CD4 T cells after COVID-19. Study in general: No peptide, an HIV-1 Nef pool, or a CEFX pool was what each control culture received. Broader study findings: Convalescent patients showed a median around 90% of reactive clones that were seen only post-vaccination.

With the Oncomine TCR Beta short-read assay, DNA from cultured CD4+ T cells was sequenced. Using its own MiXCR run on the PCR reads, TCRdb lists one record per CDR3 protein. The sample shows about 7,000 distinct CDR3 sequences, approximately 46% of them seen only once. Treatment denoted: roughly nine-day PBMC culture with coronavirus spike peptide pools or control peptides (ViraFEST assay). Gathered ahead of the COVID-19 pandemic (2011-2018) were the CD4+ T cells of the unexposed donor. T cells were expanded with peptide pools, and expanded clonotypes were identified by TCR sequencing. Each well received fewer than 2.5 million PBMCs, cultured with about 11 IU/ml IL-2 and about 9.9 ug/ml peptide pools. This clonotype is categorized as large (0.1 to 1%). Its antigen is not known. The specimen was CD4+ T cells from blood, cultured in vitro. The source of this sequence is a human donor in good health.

The CDR3 bases are TGCAGTGCTAGGAGGAGGAGCCTCCTCTCCTACGAGCAGTACTTC. Its protein product is CSARRRSLLSYEQYF. This rearrangement joins TRBV20-1 to TRBJ2-7; TRBD2 might be the D (5 bases). Per the germline V gene, CDR1 is DFQATT and CDR2 is SNEGSKA (reference sequence). This CDR3 has 15 amino acids. V was clipped by 3 bases and J by 0 bases, with 15 bases between them.